This TCR beta chain was recovered during a study of lymphopenia after photon versus proton radiotherapy. Findings and caveats of the study: After the lymphocyte nadir, photon-treated repertoires showed oligoclonal expansion, especially of CD8+ Temra cells.

In the case of this clone: The target antigen is unknown.

The CDR3 spans 13 residues. The V and J ends lost 9 bases and 3 bases, in that order; junction bases with no gene match: 6. CDR1 and CDR2 from the germline V gene are MNHNY and SVGAGI (reference sequence). TCRdb's copy holds only in-frame clones and misses some; the assay was immunoSEQ multiplex PCR. The repertoire consists of 15,000 to 20,000 clones, with roughly 88% occurring once and the leading ten covering more than 20%. Here the sequenced sample was peripheral blood, taken from a patient treated with proton-based radiotherapy. The receptor was derived from a man aged 70-80 years with pancreatic cancer. The chain is built from TRBV6-6 and TRBJ2-7, with 9 bases identical to TRBD1. The CDR3 reads CASCQTGGYEQYF. The CDR3 DNA sequence: TGTGCCAGTTGCCAGACAGGGGGCTACGAGCAGTACTTC.